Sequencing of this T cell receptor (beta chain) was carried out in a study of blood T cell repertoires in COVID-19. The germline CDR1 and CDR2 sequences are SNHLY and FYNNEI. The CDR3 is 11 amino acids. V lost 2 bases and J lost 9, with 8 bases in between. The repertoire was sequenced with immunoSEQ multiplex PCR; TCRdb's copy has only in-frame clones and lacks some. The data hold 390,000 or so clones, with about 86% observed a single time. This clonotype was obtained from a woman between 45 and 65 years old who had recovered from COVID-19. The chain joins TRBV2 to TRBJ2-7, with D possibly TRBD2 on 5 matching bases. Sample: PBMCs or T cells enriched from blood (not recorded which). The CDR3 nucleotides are TGTGCCAGCAGTGAAACCCGGGGGCAGTACTTC. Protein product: CASSETRGQYF. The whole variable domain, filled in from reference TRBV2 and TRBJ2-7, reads EPEVTQTPSHQVTQMGQEVILRCVPISNHLYFYWYRQILGQKVEFLVSFYNNEISEKSEIFDDQFSVERPDGSNFTLKIRSTKLEDSAMYFCASSETRGQYFGPGTRLTVT.